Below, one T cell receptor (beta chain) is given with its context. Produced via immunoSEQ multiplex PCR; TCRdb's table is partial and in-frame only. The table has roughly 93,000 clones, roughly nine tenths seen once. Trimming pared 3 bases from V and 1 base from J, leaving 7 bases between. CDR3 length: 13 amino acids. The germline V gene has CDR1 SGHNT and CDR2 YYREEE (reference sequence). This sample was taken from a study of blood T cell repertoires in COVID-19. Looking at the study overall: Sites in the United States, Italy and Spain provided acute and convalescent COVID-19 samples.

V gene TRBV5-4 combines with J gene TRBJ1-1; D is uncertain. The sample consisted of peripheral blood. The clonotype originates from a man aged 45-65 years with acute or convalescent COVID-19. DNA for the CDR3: TGTGCCAGCAGCTCTCCGGGGAACACTGAAGCTTTCTTT. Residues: CASSSPGNTEAFF.